This T cell receptor beta chain was sequenced in a study of blood T cell repertoires in COVID-19. Across the study: In each case, the material was cDNA or gDNA derived from T cells, B-cell-depleted T cells, or PBMCs.

The V gene lost 4 bases and the J gene lost 0 bases, with 16 bases spanning the gap. Germline V CDR1 and CDR2: SGHTA, FQGNSA. This CDR3 region has 16 residues. Clones were read by immunoSEQ multiplex PCR, and TCRdb kept only the in-frame ones, dropping some. This table holds around 160,000 clones, 80% to 90% found once. The TCR comes from a man aged 55 to 70 with acute or convalescent COVID-19. The sample comprised peripheral blood. The V gene is TRBV7-2, the J gene TRBJ2-7; tentatively, D is TRBD2 (6 bases). The CDR3 coding sequence is TGTGCCAGCAGCTGGGGACTGGCACCCGTCTCCTACGAGCAGTACTTC. It yields the protein CASSWGLAPVSYEQYF.